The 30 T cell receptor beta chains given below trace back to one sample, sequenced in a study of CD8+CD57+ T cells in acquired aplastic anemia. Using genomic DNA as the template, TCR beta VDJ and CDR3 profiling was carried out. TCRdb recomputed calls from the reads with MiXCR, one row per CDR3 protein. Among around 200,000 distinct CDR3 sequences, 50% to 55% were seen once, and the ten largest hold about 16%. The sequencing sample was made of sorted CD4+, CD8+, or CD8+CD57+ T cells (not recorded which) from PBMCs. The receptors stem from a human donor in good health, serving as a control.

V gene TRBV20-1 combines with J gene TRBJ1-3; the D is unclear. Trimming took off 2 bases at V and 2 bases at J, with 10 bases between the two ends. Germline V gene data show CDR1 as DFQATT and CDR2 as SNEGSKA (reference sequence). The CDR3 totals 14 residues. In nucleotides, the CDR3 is TGCAGTGCTAGATCCTCCGGGGCTGGAAACACCATATATTTT. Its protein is CSARSSGAGNTIYF.

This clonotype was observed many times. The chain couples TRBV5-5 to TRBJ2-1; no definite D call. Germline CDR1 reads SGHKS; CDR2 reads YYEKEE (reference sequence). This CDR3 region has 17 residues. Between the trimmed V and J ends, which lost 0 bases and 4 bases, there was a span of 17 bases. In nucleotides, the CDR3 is TGTGCCAGCAGCTTGGCCCCCCCCGGGCCAGCATACAATGAGCAGTTCTTC. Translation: CASSLAPPGPAYNEQFF.

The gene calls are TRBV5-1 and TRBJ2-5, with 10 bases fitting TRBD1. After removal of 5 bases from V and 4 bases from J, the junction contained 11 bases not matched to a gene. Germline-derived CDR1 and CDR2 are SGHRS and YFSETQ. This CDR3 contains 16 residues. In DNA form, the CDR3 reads TGCGCCAGCAGTACGACAGGGGGCAATTATGGAGAGACCCAGTACTTC. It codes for CASSTTGGNYGETQYF.

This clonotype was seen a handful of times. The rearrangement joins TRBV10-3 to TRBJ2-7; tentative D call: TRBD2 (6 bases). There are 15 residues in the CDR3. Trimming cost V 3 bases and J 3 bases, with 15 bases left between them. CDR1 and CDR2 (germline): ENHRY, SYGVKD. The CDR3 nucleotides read TGTGCCATCAGTGACGGCGGGAAATTACACTACGAGCAGTACTTC. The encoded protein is CAISDGGKLHYEQYF.

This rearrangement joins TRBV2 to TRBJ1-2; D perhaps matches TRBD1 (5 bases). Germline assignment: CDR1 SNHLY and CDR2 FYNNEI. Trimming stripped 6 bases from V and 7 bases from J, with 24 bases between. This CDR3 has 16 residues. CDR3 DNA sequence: TGTGCCAGCAGCTCGTCCGGGACCGCTGGGGCCGTTGGCTACACCTTC. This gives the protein CASSSSGTAGAVGYTF.

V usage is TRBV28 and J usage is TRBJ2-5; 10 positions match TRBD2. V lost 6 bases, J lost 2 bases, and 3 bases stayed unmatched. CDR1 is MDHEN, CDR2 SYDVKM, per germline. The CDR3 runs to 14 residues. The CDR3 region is CASRFSGGQETQYF. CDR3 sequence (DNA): TGTGCCAGCAGATTTAGCGGGGGGCAAGAGACCCAGTACTTC.

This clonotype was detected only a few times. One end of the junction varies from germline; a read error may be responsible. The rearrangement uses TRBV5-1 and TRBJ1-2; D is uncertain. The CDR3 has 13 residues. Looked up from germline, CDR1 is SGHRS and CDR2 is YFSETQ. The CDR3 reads CASSLLDGYGYAF. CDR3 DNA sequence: TGCGCCAGCAGCTTGCTTGACGGGTATGGCTACGCCTTC. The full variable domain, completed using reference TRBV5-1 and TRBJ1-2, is KAGVTQTPRYLIKTRGQQVTLSCSPISGHRSVSWYQQTPGQGLQFLFEYFSETQRNKGNFPGRFSGRQFSNSRSEMNVSTLELGDSALYLCASSLLDGYGYAFGSGTRLTVV.

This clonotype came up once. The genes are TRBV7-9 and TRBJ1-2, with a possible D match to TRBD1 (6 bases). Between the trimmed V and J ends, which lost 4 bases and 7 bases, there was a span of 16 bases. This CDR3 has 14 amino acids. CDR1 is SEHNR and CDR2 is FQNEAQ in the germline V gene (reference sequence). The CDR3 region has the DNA TGTGCCAGCAGCTATGACAGGCCATTCTCTGGCTACACCTTC. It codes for CASSYDRPFSGYTF.

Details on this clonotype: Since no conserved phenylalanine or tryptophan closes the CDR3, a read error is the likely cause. The CDR3 DNA reads TGTGCCAGCAGTTTTGACAGGCACAATTCACCCCTCCACCTT. As protein: CASSFDRHNSPLHL. The chain employs TRBV6-4 and TRBJ1-6; D possibly corresponds to TRBD1 (6 bases). This CDR3 comprises 14 residues. In germline, CDR1 is MRHNA, CDR2 SNTAGT. V shed 5 bases and J shed 7 bases, with 12 bases lying between them.

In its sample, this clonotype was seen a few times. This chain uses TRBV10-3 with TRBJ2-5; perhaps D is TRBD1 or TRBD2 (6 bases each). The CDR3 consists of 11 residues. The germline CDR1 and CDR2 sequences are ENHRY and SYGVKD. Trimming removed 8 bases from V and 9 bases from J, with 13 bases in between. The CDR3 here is CAIAEGEAQYF. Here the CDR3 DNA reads TGTGCCATCGCCGAGGGGGAGGCCCAGTACTTC.

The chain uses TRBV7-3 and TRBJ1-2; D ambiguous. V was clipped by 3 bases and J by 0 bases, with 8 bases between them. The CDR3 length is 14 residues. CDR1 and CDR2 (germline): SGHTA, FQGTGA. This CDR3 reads CASSFRTSNYGYTF. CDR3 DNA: TGTGCCAGCAGCTTTAGGACTTCTAACTATGGCTACACCTTC.

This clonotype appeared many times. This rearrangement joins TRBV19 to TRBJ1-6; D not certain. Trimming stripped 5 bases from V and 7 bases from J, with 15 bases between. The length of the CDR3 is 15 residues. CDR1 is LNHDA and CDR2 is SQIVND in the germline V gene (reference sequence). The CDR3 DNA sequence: TGTGCCAGTAGTTTAAGCCCCTTCTCCAATTCACCCCTCCACTTT. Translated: CASSLSPFSNSPLHF.

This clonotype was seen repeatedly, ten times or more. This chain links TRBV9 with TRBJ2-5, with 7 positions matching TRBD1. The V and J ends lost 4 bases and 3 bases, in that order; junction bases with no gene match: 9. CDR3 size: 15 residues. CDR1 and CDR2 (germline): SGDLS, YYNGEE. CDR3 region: CASSRSGQREETQYF. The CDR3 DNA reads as TGTGCCAGCAGCCGCTCGGGACAGAGAGAAGAGACCCAGTACTTC.

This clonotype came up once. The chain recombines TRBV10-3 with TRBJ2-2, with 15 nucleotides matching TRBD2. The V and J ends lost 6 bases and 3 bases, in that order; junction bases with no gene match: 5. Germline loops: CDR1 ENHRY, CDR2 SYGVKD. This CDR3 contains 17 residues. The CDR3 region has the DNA TGTGCCATCAGCCCCAGGACTAGCGGGGGGGACACCGGGGAGCTGTTTTTT. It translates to CAISPRTSGGDTGELFF.

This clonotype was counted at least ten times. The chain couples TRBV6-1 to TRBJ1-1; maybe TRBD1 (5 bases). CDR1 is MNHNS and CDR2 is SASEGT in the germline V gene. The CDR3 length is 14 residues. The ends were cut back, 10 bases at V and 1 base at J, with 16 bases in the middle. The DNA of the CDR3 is TGTGCCACCGACTCATTTAGGGGGAACACTGAAGCTTTCTTT. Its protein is CATDSFRGNTEAFF.

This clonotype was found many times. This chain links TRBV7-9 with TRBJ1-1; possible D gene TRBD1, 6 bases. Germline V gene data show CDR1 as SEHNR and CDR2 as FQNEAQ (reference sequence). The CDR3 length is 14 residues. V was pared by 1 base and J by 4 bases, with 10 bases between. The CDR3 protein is CASSLDEGGTEAFF. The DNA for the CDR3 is TGTGCCAGCAGCTTAGATGAAGGGGGCACTGAAGCTTTCTTT.

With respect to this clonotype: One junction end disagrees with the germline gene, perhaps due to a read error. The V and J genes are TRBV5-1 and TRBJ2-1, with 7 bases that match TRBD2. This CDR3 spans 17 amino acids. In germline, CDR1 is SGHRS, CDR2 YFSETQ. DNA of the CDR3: TGTGCCAGCAGCTTAGTGCCCGGACTAGGGAGGGACAATGAGCAGTTCTTC. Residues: CASSLVPGLGRDNEQFF.

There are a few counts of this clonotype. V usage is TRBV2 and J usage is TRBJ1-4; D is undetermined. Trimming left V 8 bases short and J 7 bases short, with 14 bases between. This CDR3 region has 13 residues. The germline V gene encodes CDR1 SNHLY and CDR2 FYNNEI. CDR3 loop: CASDRFEGEKLFF. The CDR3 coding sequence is TGTGCCAGCGATCGGTTCGAGGGTGAAAAACTGTTTTTT.

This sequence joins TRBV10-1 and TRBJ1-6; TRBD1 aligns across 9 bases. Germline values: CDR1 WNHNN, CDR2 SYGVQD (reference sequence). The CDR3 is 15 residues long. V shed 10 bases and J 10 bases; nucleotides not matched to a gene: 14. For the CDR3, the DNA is TGCGCCAAGACCGGGACAGGGACAGTCGGATCACCCCTCCACTTT. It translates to CAKTGTGTVGSPLHF.

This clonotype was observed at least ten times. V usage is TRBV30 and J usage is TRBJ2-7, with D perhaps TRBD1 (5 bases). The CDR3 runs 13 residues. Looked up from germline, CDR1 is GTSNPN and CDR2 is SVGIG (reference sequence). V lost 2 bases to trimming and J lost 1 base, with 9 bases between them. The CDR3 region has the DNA TGTGCCTGGAGTTGGGGCAGATCCTACGAGCAGTACTTC. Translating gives CAWSWGRSYEQYF.

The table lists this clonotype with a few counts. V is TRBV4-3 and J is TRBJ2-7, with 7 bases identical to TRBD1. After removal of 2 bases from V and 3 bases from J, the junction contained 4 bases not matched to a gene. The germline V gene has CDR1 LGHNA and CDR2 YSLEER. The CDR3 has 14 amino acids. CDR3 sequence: CASSQRQGGYEQYF. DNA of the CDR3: TGCGCCAGCAGCCAAAGACAGGGTGGCTACGAGCAGTACTTC.

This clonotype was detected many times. CDR3 sequence reads: CASSLKGTNTEAFF. The DNA of the CDR3 is TGTGCCAGCAGCCTTAAGGGGACGAACACTGAAGCTTTCTTT. This chain connects TRBV12-3 or TRBV12-4 to TRBJ1-1, with a tentative D call TRBD1 (5 bases). V was trimmed by 6 bases and J by 1 base, leaving 12 bases between them. The CDR3 runs 14 residues.

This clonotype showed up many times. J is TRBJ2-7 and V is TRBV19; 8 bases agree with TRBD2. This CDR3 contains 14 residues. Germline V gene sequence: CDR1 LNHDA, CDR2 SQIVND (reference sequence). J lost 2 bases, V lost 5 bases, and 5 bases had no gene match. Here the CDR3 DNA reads TGTGCCAGTAGTGCAGGCGGGGGGCCCTACGAGCAGTACTTC. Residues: CASSAGGGPYEQYF.

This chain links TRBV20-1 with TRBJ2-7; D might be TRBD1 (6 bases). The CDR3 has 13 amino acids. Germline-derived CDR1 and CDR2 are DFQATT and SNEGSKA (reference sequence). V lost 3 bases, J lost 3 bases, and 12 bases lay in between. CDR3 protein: CSARDGQIYEQYF. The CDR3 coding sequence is TGCAGTGCTAGGGACGGACAGATCTACGAGCAGTACTTC.

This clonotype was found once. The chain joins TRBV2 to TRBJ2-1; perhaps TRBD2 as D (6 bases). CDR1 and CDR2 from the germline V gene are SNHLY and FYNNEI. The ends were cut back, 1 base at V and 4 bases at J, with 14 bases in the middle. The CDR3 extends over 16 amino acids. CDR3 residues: CASSEGAGRAYNEQFF. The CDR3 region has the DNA TGTGCCAGCAGTGAAGGGGCGGGAAGAGCTTACAATGAGCAGTTCTTC.

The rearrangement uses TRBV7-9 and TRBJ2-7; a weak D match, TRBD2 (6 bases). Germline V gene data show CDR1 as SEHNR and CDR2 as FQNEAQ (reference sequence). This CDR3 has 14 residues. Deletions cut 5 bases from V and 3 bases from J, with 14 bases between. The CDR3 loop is CASSATGSGYEQYF. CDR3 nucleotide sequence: TGTGCCAGCAGCGCAACGGGTAGCGGCTACGAGCAGTACTTC.

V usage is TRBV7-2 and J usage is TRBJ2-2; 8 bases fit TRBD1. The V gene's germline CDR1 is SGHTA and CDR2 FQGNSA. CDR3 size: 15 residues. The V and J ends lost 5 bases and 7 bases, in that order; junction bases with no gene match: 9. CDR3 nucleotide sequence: TGTGCCAGCAGCCACCAGGGGGCAGGTGTCGGGGAGCTGTTTTTT. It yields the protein CASSHQGAGVGELFF.

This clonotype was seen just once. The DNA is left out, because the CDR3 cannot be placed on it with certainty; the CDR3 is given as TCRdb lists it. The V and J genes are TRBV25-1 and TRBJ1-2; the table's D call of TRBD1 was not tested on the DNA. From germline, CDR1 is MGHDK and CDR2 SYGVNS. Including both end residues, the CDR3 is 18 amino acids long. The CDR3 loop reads CASSIYLCSASEGRGYTF.

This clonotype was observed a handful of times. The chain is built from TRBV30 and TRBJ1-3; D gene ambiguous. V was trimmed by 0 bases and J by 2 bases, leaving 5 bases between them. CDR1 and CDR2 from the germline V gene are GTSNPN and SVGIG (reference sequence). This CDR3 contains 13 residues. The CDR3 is CAWSVQAGNTIYF. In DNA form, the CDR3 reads TGTGCCTGGAGTGTACAAGCTGGAAACACCATATATTTT.

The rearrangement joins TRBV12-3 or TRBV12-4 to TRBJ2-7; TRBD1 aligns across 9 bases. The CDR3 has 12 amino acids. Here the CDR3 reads CASGLQPGQGYF. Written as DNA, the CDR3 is TGTGCTAGTGGTTTGCAACCGGGACAGGGTTACTTC.